This TCR beta chain was sequenced for a study of tumor T cells in aggressive B-cell lymphoma. Here immunoSEQ multiplex PCR was the method, and the copy in TCRdb shows in-frame clones only, minus some. Of around 6,000 clones listed, 88% are singletons. Germline V CDR1 and CDR2: SGHTA, FQGNSA. The CDR3 sequence is 16 residues long. Trimming cost V 7 bases and J 4 bases, with 20 bases left between them. This clonotype originated in an adult with diffuse large B cell lymphoma. Some clones in this sample may be carry-over from other donors' samples. Sequenced input: tumor tissue. The V and J genes are TRBV7-2 and TRBJ2-1, with D possibly being TRBD1 (7 bases). The CDR3 here is CASTLRQGGTYNEQFF. Written as DNA, the CDR3 is TGTGCCAGCACCCTAAGACAGGGAGGAACGTACAATGAGCAGTTCTTC. The full variable domain, completed using reference TRBV7-2 and TRBJ2-1, is GAGVSQSPSNKVTEKGKDVELRCDPISGHTALYWYRQSLGQGLEFLIYFQGNSAPDKSGLPSDRFSAERTGGSVSTLTIQRTQQEDSAVYLCASTLRQGGTYNEQFFGPGTRLTVL.